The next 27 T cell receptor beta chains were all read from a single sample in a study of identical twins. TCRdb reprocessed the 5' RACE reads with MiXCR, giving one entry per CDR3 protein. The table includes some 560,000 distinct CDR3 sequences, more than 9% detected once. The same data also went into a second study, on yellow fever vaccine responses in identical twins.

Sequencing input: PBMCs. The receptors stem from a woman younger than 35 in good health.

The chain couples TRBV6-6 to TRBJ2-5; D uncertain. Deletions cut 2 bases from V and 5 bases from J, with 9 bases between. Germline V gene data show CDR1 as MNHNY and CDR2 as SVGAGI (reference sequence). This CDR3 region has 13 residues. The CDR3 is CASSYEGFETQYF. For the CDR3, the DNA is TGTGCCAGCAGTTACGAAGGTTTCGAGACCCAGTACTTC.

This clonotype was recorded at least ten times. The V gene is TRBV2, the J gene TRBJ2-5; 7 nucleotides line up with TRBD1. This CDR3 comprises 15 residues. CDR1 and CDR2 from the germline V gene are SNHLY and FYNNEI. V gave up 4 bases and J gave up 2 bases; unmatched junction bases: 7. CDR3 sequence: CASSGNRGGQETQYF. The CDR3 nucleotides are TGTGCCAGCAGTGGTAACAGGGGTGGACAAGAGACCCAGTACTTC.

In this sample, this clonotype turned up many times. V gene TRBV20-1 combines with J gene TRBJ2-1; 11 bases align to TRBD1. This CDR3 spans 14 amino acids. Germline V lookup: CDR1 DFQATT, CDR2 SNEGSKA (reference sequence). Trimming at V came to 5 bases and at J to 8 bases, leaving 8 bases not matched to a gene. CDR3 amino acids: CSASGQGAIHEQFF. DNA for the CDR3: TGCAGTGCTTCCGGACAGGGGGCAATCCATGAGCAGTTCTTC.

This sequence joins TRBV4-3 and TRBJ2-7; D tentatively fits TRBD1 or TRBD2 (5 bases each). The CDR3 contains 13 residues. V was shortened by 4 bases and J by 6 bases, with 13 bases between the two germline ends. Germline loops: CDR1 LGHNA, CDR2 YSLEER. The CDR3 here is CASSPGDPSEQYF. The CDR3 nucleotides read TGCGCCAGCAGCCCCGGGGACCCCTCCGAGCAGTACTTC.

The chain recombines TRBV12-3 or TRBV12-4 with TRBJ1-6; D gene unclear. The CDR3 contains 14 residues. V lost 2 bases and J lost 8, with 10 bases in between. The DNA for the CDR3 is TGTGCCAGCAGTTTAAAGGCTTTGGATTCACCCCTCCACTTT. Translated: CASSLKALDSPLHF.

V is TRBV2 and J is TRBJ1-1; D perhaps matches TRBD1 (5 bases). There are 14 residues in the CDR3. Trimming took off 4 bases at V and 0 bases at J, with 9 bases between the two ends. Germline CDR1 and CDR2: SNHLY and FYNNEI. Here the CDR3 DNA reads TGTGCCAGCAGTGCCAGGGATATGAACACTGAAGCTTTCTTT. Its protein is CASSARDMNTEAFF.

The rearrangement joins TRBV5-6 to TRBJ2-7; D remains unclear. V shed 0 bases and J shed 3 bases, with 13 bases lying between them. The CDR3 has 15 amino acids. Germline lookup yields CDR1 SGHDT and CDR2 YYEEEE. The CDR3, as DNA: TGTGCCAGCAGCTTGGTACGGGCAGGAGACTACGAGCAGTACTTC. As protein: CASSLVRAGDYEQYF. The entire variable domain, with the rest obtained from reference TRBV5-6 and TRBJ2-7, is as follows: DAGVTQSPTHLIKTRGQQVTLRCSPKSGHDTVSWYQQALGQGPQFIFQYYEEEERQRGNFPDRFSGHQFPNYSSELNVNALLLGDSALYLCASSLVRAGDYEQYFGPGTRLTVT.

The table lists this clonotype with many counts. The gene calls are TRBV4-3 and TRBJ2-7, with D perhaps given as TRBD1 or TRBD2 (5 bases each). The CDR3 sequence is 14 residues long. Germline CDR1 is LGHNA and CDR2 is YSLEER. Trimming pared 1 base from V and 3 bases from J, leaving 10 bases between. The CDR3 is CASSQGPGLYEQYF. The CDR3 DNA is TGCGCCAGCAGCCAAGGGCCGGGGCTCTACGAGCAGTACTTC.

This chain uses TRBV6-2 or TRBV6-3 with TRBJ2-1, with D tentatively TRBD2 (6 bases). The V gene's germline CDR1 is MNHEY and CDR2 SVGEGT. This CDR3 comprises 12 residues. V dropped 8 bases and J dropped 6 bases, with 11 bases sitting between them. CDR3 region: CASVTSSNEQFF. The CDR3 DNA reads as TGTGCCAGCGTAACTAGCTCCAATGAGCAGTTCTTC.

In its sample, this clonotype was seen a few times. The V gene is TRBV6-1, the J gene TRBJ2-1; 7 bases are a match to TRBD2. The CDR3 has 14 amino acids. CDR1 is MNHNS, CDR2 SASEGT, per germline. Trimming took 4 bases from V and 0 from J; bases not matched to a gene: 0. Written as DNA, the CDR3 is TGTGCCAGCAGTGGGACTAGCTCCTACAATGAGCAGTTCTTC. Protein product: CASSGTSSYNEQFF.

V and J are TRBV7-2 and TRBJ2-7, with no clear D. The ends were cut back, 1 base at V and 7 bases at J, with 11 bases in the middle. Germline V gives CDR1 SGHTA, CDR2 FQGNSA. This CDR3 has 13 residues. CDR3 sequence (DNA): TGTGCCAGCAGCTTAGAGTCTCCACGGGAGCAGTACTTC. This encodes CASSLESPREQYF. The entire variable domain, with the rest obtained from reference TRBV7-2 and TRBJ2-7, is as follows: GAGVSQSPSNKVTEKGKDVELRCDPISGHTALYWYRQSLGQGLEFLIYFQGNSAPDKSGLPSDRFSAERTGGSVSTLTIQRTQQEDSAVYLCASSLESPREQYFGPGTRLTVT.

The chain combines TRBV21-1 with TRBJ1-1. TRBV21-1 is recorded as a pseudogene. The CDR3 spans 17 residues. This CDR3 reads CASSRQGRLEEVTEAFF. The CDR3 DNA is TGTGCCAGCAGCCGACAAGGACGGCTGGAGGAGGTCACTGAAGCTTTCTTT.

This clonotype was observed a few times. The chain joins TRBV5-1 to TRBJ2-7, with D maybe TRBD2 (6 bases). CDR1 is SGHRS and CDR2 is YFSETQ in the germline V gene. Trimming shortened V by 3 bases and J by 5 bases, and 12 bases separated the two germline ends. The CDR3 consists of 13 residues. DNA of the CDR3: TGCGCCAGCAGCTCGACTAGTAGGGACGAGCAGTACTTC. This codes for CASSSTSRDEQYF.

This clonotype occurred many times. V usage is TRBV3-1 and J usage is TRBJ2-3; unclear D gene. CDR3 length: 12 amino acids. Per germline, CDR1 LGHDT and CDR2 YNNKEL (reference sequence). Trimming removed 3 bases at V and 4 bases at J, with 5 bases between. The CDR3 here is CASSQVSDTQYF. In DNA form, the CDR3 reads TGTGCCAGCAGCCAGGTGTCAGATACGCAGTATTTT.

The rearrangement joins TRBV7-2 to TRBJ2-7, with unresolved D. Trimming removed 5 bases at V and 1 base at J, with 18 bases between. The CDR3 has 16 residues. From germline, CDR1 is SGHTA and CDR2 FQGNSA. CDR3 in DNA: TGTGCCAGCAGCACCATGTTGACCCTCTTATCCTACGAGCAGTACTTC. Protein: CASSTMLTLLSYEQYF. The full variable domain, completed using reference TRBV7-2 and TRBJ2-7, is GAGVSQSPSNKVTEKGKDVELRCDPISGHTALYWYRQSLGQGLEFLIYFQGNSAPDKSGLPSDRFSAERTGGSVSTLTIQRTQQEDSAVYLCASSTMLTLLSYEQYFGPGTRLTVT.

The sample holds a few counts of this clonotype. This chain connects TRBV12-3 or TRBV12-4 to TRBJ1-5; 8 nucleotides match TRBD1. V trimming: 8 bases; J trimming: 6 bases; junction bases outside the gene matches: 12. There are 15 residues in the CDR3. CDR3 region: CASHLGTGSAQPQHF. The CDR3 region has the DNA TGTGCCAGCCATCTGGGGACAGGAAGCGCTCAGCCCCAGCATTTT.

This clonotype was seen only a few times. In DNA form, the CDR3 reads TGTGCCAGCAGCCAAGAGACTAGCGGGGGGGTCGATGAGCAGTTCTTC. This sequence encodes CASSQETSGGVDEQFF. The V call is TRBV3-1, the J call TRBJ2-1; 14 nucleotides match TRBD2. Trimming removed 0 bases from V and 8 bases from J; junction bases left unmatched: 3. In germline, CDR1 is LGHDT, CDR2 YNNKEL (reference sequence). CDR3 length: 16 amino acids.

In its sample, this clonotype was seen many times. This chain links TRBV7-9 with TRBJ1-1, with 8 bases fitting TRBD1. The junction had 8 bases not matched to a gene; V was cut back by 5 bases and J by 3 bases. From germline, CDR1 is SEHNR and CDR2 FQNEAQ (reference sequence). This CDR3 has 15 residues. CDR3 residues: CASSPSGGVHTEAFF. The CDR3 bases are TGTGCCAGCAGCCCGTCAGGGGGCGTTCACACTGAAGCTTTCTTT.

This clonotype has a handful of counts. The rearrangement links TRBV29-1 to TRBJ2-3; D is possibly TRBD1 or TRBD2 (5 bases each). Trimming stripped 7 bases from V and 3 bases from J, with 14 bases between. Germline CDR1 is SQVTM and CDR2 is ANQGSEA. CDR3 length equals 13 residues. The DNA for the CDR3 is TGCAGCGCTTCGGGACGGAGGACAGATACGCAGTATTTT. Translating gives CSASGRRTDTQYF.

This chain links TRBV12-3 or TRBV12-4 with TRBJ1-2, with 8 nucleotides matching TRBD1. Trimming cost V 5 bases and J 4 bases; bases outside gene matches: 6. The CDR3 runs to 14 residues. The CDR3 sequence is CASSRGQGVYGYTF. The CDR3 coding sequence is TGTGCCAGCAGTCGAGGACAGGGTGTCTATGGCTACACCTTC.

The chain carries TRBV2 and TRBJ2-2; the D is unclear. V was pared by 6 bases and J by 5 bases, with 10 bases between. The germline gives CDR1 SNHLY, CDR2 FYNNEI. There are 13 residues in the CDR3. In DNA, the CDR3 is TGTGCCAGCAGCGGGCCCGCAACCGGGGAGCTGTTTTTT. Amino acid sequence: CASSGPATGELFF.

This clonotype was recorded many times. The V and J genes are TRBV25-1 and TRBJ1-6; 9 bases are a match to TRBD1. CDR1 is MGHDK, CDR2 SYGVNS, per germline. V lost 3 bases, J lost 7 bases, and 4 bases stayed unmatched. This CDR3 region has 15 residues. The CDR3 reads CASSEGQGRNSPLHF. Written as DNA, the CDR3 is TGTGCCAGCAGTGAGGGACAGGGAAGGAATTCACCCCTCCACTTT.

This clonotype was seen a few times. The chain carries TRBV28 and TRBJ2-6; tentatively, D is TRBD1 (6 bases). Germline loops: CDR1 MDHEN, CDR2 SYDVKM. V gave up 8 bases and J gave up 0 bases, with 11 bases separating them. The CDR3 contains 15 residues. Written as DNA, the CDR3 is TGTGCCAGCGGGGACACCCTCTCTGGGGCCAACGTCCTGACTTTC. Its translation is CASGDTLSGANVLTF.

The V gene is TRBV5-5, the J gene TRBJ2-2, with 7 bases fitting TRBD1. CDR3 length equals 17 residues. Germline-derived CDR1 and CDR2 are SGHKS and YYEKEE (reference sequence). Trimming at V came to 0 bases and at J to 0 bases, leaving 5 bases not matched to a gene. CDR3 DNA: TGTGCCAGCAGCTTGGTGCTAGGACAGGCGAACACCGGGGAGCTGTTTTTT. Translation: CASSLVLGQANTGELFF.

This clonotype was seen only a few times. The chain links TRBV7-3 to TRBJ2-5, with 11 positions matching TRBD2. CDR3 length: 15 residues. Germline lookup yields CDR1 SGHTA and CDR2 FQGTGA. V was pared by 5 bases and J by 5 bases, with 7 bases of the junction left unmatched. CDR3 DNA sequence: TGTGCCAGCAGCGTTACTAGCGGGGGTTGGGAGACCCAGTACTTC. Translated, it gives CASSVTSGGWETQYF. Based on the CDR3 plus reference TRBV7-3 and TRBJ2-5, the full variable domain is GAGVSQTPSNKVTEKGKYVELRCDPISGHTALYWYRQSLGQGPEFLIYFQGTGAADDSGLPNDRFFAVRPEGSVSTLKIQRTERGDSAVYLCASSVTSGGWETQYFGPGTRLLVL.

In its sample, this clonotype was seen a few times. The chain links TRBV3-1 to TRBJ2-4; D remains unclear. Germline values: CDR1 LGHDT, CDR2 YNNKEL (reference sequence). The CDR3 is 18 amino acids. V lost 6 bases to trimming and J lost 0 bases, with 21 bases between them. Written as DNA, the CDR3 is TGTGCCAGCAGATCCCATGGCCTAACCCCCTTAGCCAAAAACATTCAGTACTTC. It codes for CASRSHGLTPLAKNIQYF. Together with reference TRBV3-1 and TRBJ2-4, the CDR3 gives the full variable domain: DTAVSQTPKYLVTQMGNDKSIKCEQNLGHDTMYWYKQDSKKFLKIMFSYNNKELIINETVPNRFSPKSPDKAHLNLHINSLELGDSAVYFCASRSHGLTPLAKNIQYFGAGTRLSVL.

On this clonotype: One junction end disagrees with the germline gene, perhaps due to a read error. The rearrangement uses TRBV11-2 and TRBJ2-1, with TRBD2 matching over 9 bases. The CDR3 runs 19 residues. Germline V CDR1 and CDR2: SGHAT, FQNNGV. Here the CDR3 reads CASSLVVAGDIGFYNEQIF. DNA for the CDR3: TGTGCCAGCAGCTTAGTGGTAGCGGGAGATATCGGATTCTACAATGAGCAGATCTTC.